Sequencing of this T cell receptor (beta chain) was carried out in a study of molecular identifiers for immune sequencing clone quantification. TCRdb reprocessed the PCR reads with MiXCR, giving one entry per CDR3 protein. The repertoire holds about 100,000 distinct CDR3 sequences, with approximately 40% as singletons. There are 12 residues in the CDR3. Germline CDR1 MDHEN, CDR2 SYDVKM. V gave up 3 bases and J gave up 4 bases, with 3 bases separating them. Sequencing was done on a sample of naive CD8+ T cells from blood, with Jurkat cell RNA spiked in. Stated subset: FACS-sorted CD8+CD4-CCR7+CD45RA+ naive T cells. The chain employs TRBV28 and TRBJ2-2; D not certain. The receptor was derived from a human donor in good health. Some libraries in this study had Jurkat cell RNA spiked in. CDR3 coding DNA: TGTGCCAGCAGTTTTTTCACCGGGGAGCTGTTTTTT. Its translation: CASSFFTGELFF.